This section outlines one TCR beta chain sequence together with its context. There is no known antigen for this receptor. No base qualities exist here, and no much larger clone lies one base off it. These data originate in a study of blood T cell repertoires in COVID-19 (dated by TCRdb to 2018 to 2021). Looking at the study overall: The collaborator samples originated in the United States, Italy and Spain and spanned the acute and convalescent phases of COVID-19. The prospective study material was composed of cDNA or gDNA derived from T cells, B-cell-depleted T cells, or PBMCs. The dataset comprised deeply sampled blood TCRbeta repertoires from subjects exposed to, actively infected with, or recovered from COVID-19. A freely available public database, intended as a resource for researchers studying the immune response to SARS-CoV-2, is where the repertoires were released. Samples were obtained from the ongoing ImmuneRACE study (first 160 participants) and from some 1,300 subjects provided by 6 global collaborators. A de-identified subject ID, COVID-19 status, age in years and sex were almost always included in the sample metadata. HLA class I and class II types, where available, came from metadata supplied by the sample provider rather than from assay-based typing. Study-wide findings and limitations: How much clinical and demographic metadata was included differed by source and by participant, and the metadata was provided uncurated.

The immunoSEQ Assay, a bias-controlled multiplex PCR, was used to amplify TCRbeta CDR3 regions from genomic DNA. The paper's processing steps were these. Within the assay, amplification of reference gene primers was used to estimate how many nucleated cells each sample contained. Sequence reads were collapsed and filtered to measure the absolute abundance of every unique TCRbeta CDR3 rearrangement. For each sample, productive Simpson clonality was calculated as the square root of Simpson's diversity index across productive rearrangements. Here the immuneACCESS table is served through TCRdb, limited to in-frame sequences with V and J called. Missing clones are a known gap in these copies; in checked studies unresolved V genes cover under half, and the rest lacks a known reason. V, J and clone size were drawn from that table, and D and trimming were deduced from the DNA. The sample has roughly 91,000 clones on record, roughly four fifths of them singletons. 1.2% of the sample is in the top ten clones.

CDR1 and CDR2, per the germline V gene (reference sequence), are LNHDA and SQIVND. At the junction V is shortened by 7 bases and J by 7 bases; bases outside the gene matches: 16. Including the terminal cysteine and phenylalanine, the CDR3 comprises 17 residues. Only CDR3 DNA remains: 51 bases, in frame from the first base. The collaborating institutions used their own protocols to collect whole blood in K2EDTA tubes. For TCRbeta analysis, collaborators shipped samples as frozen whole blood, isolated PBMCs, or DNA extracted from either of those sample types. This sequence was found in a woman aged 80 or over with acute or convalescent COVID-19. The chain is made from TRBV19 and TRBJ1-6; TRBD1 matches 7 bases in the middle. Sample: peripheral blood. The DNA is TGTGCCAGTAAGCCTGAAGTCCAGGACAGGCAAAATTCACCCCTCCACTTT. It is translated as CASKPEVQDRQNSPLHF.